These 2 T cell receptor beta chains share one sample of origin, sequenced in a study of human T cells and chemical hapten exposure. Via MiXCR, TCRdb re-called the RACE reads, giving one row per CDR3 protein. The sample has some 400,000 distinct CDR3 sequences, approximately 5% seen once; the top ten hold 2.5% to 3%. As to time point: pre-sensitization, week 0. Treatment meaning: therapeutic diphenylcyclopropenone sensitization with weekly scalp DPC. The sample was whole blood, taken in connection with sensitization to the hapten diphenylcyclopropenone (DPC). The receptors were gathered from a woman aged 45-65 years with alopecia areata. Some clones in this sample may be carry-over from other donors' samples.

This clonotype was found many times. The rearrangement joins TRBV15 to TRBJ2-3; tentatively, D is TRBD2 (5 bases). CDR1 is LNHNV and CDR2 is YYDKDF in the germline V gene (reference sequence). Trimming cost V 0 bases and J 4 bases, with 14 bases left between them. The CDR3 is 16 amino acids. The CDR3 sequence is CATSRDQPGVADTQYF. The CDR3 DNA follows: TGTGCCACCAGCAGAGATCAACCCGGGGTGGCAGATACGCAGTATTTT.

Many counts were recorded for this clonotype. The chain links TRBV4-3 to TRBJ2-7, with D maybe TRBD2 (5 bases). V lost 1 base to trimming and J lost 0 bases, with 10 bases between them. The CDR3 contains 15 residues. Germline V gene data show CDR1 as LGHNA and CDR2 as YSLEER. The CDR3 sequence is CASSQVGGSSYEQYF. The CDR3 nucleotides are TGCGCCAGCAGCCAAGTAGGTGGGAGCTCCTACGAGCAGTACTTC.